This T cell receptor beta chain was captured by sequencing in a study of patients and donors after allogeneic stem cell transplantation. TCRdb re-called the RT-PCR reads through MiXCR, storing one row per CDR3 protein. The table shows approximately 160,000 distinct CDR3 sequences, with about 29% occurring only once. This CDR3 spans 13 amino acids. V lost 7 bases and J lost 8, with 15 bases in between. CDR1 is MDHEN and CDR2 is SYDVKM in the germline V gene. The sequencing sample was made of blood, either unsorted or a sorted T cell fraction (not recorded which). V usage is TRBV28 and J usage is TRBJ2-1; TRBD1 might be the D (5 bases). The clonotype originates from a human donor who was either an allogeneic HSCT recipient or a stem cell or donor lymphocyte infusion donor (not recorded which). It is not recorded whose cells these are; they may come from a transplant donor. For the CDR3, the DNA is TGTGCCAGCACACGTTCCTGGACATATGAGCAGTTCTTC. It yields the protein CASTRSWTYEQFF.